The clone carrying this TCR beta chain showed up just once. One Seattle source followed patients from active infection through their disease course. The sample originates from a study of blood T cell repertoires in COVID-19. Study at large: Italy, Spain and the United States were the sources of the convalescent and acute COVID-19 samples.

The table came from immunoSEQ multiplex PCR; TCRdb's copy has only in-frame clones and leaves some out. The repertoire holds hundreds of thousands of clones, with roughly 90% as singletons. Sequencing used peripheral blood. This TCR came from a woman in her 70s with COVID-19, enrolled during active disease.

CDR3 sequence reads: CASSVAGSDNQPQHF. The CDR3 bases are TGTGCCAGCAGCGTAGCTGGTAGCGACAATCAGCCCCAGCATTTT. This chain links TRBV9 with TRBJ1-5; D unclear. Germline CDR1 and CDR2: SGDLS and YYNGEE. The CDR3 loop spans 15 amino acids. V was trimmed by 0 bases and J by 3 bases, leaving 10 bases between them.